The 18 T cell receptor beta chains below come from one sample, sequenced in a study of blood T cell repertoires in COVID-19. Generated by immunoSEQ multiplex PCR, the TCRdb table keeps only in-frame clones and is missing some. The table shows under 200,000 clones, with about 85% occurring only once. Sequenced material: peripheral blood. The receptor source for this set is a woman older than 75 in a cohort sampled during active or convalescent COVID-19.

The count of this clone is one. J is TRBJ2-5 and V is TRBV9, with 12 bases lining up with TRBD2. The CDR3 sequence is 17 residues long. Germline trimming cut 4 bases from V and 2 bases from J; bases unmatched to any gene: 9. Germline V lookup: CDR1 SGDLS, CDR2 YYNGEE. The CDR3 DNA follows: TGTGCCAGCAGCCCCCTAGCGGGAGGGCCCGGGCAAGAGACCCAGTACTTC. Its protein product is CASSPLAGGPGQETQYF.

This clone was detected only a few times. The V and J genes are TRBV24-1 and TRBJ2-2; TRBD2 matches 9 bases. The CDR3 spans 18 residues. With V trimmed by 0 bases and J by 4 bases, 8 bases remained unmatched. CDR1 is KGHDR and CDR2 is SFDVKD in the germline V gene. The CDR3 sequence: CATSDLRGSGRATGELFF. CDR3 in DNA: TGTGCCACCAGTGATTTGCGGGGTAGCGGGAGAGCCACCGGGGAGCTGTTTTTT.

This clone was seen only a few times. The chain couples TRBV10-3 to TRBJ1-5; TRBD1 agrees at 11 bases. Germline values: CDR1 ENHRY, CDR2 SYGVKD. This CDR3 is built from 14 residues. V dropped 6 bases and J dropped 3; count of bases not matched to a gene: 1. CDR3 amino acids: CAIRGQGDNQPQHF. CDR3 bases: TGTGCCATCAGGGGACAGGGGGACAATCAGCCCCAGCATTTT.

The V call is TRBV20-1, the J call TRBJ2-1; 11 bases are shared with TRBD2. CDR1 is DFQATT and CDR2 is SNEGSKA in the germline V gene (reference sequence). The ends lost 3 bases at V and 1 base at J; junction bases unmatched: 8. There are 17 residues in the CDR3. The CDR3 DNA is TGCAGTGCTAGTCCTCTAGCGGGAGGTAGTTCCTACAATGAGCAGTTCTTC. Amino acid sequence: CSASPLAGGSSYNEQFF.

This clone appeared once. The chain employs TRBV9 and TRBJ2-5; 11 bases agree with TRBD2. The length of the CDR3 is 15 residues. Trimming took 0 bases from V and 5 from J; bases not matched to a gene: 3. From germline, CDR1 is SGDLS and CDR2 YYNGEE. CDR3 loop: CASSVGLAGSETQYF. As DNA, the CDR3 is TGTGCCAGCAGCGTAGGACTAGCGGGATCGGAGACCCAGTACTTC.

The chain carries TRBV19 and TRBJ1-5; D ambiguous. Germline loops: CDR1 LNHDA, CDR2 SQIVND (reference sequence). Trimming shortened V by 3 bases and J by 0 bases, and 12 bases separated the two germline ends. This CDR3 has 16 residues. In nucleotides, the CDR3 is TGTGCCAGTAGTATTCGGGTCAGTTATAGCAATCAGCCCCAGCATTTT. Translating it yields CASSIRVSYSNQPQHF.

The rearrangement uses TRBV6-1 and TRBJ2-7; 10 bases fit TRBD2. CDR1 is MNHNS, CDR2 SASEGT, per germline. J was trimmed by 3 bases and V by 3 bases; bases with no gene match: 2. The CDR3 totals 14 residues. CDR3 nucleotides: TGTGCCAGCAGTGAGGAGCGGGAGGGCTACGAGCAGTACGTC. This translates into CASSEEREGYEQYV.

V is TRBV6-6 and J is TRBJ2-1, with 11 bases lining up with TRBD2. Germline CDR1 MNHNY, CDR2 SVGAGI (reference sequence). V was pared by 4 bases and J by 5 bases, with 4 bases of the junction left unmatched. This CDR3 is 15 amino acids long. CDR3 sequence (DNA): TGTGCCAGCAGTTCCGGGACTAGCGGTGACAATGAGCAGTTCTTC. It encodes CASSSGTSGDNEQFF.

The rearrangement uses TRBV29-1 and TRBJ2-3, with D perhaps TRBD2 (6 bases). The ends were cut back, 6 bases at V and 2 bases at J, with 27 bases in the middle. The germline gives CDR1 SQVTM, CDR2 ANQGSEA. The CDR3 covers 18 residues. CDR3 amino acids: CSVRRGDYTGRDTDTQYF. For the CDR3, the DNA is TGCAGCGTCCGGAGGGGTGACTACACGGGAAGGGACACAGATACGCAGTATTTT.

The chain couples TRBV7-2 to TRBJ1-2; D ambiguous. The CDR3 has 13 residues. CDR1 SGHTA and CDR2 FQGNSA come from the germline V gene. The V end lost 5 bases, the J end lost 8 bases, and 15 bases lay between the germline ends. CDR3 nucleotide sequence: TGTGCCAGCAGCCGGACGGGAAGGCCCGGCTACACCTTC. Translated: CASSRTGRPGYTF.

Here the CDR3 DNA reads TGTGCCAGCTCACCGGACAGGGCCAGTGAGCAGTTCTTC. Its translation is CASSPDRASEQFF. The gene calls are TRBV18 and TRBJ2-1, with 8 bases that match TRBD1. Trimming took 3 bases from V and 9 from J; bases not matched to a gene: 4. The length of the CDR3 is 13 residues. Germline V gene sequence: CDR1 KGHSH, CDR2 LQKENI.

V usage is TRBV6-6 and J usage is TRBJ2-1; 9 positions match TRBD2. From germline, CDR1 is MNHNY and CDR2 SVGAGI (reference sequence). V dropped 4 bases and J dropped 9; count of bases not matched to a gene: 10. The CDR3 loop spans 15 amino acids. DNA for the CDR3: TGTGCCAGCAGTTTGGAGGGCGGGAGGGCCGGTGAGCAGTTCTTC. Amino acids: CASSLEGGRAGEQFF.

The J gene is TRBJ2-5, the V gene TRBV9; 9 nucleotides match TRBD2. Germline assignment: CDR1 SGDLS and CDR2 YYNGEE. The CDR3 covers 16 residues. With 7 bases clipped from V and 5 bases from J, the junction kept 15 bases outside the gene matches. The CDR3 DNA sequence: TGTGCCAGCGGGCAGGGGCCTCTAGCGGGGATGGAGACCCAGTACTTC. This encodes CASGQGPLAGMETQYF.

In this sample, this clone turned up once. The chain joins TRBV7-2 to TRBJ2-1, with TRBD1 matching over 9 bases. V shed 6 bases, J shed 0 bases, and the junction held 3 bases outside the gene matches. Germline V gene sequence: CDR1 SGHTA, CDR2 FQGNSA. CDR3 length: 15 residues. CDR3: CASSWDRASYNEQFF. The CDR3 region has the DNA TGTGCCAGCAGTTGGGACAGGGCCTCCTACAATGAGCAGTTCTTC.

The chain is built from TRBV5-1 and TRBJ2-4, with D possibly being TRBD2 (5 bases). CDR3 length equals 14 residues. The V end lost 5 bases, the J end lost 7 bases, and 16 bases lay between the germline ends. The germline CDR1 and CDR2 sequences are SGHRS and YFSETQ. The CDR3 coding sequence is TGCGCCAGCAGGTCGGGATACCGAGGGAACATTCAGTACTTC. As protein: CASRSGYRGNIQYF.

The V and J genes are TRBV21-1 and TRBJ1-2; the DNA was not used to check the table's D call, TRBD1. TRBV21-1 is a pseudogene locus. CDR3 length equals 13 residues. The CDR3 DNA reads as TGTGCCAGCAGCAAAGCGGACAGGAACTTTTACACCTTC. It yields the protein CASSKADRNFYTF.

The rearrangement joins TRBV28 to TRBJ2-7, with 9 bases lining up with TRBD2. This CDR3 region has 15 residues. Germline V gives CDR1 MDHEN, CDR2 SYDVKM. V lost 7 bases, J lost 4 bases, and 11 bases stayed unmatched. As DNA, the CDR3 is TGTGCCAGCAACCTTAGCGGGGGACCGACTTACGAGCAGTACTTC. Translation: CASNLSGGPTYEQYF.

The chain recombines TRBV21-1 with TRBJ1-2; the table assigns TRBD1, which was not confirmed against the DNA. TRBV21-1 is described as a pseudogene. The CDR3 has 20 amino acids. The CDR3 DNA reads TGTGCCAGCTCCCAAAGCCCCACCCTACAGGGGCTTCATTTCAACTATGGCTACACCTTC. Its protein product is CASSQSPTLQGLHFNYGYTF.